This T cell receptor (beta chain) emerged from a study of technical replicates of blood from several donors. Profiling relied on immunoSEQ multiplex PCR, and the TCRdb table lists in-frame clones only, not all of them. The sample holds 68,000 or so clones; approximately 93% are singletons and the top ten take about 4.9%. Germline assignment: CDR1 MGHRA and CDR2 YSYEKL. V gave up 4 bases and J gave up 4 bases, with 10 bases separating them. This CDR3 has 14 residues. The chain links TRBV4-1 to TRBJ1-4, with D possibly matching TRBD1 (6 bases). This clonotype originated in a human donor in good health. Some clones in this sample may be carry-over from other donors' samples. Sequencing used PBMCs. CDR3 bases: TGCGCCAGCAGCCGGGACACTTTTAATGAAAAACTGTTTTTT. It encodes CASSRDTFNEKLFF.